The 22 T cell receptor beta chains in this list originate from one sample, sequenced in a study of blood T cells in healthy people across ages. Sample-barcoded 5' priming and a J-beta primer mix drove a second PCR of 7 to 11 cycles. MiXCR, applied by TCRdb to the 5' RACE reads, yields one record per CDR3 protein. The sample carries around 1,700,000 distinct CDR3 sequences, 28% recorded once. Sequencing input: blood. The source of these receptors is a woman under 40 in good health.

This clonotype showed up just a few times. This sequence joins TRBV12-3 or TRBV12-4 and TRBJ2-1, with D uncertain. This CDR3 has 11 amino acids. The V end lost 6 bases, the J end lost 8 bases, and 8 bases lay between the germline ends. CDR3 DNA: TGTGCCAGCAGCGTTCTTGATGAGCAGTTCTTC. It yields the protein CASSVLDEQFF.

This clonotype was detected only a few times. The chain couples TRBV2 to TRBJ2-3; possible D gene TRBD1, 5 bases. Germline assignment: CDR1 SNHLY and CDR2 FYNNEI. The V gene lost 4 bases and the J gene lost 0 bases, with 11 bases spanning the gap. The CDR3 is 15 amino acids. CDR3 sequence: CASSAQGRSTDTQYF. CDR3 coding DNA: TGTGCCAGCAGTGCCCAGGGCCGAAGCACAGATACGCAGTATTTT.

The chain combines TRBV28 with TRBJ2-5, with D perhaps TRBD1 or TRBD2 (5 bases each). Per germline, CDR1 MDHEN and CDR2 SYDVKM. The CDR3 spans 12 residues. V was shortened by 5 bases and J by 9 bases, with 13 bases between the two germline ends. The CDR3 here is CASSPTLGAQYF. Written as DNA, the CDR3 is TGTGCCAGCAGTCCGACCTTGGGGGCCCAGTACTTC.

This clonotype was found many times. The chain couples TRBV7-9 to TRBJ2-7; either TRBD1 or TRBD2 may fit D (5 bases each). Germline CDR1 and CDR2: SEHNR and FQNEAQ (reference sequence). Trimming left V 6 bases short and J 2 bases short, with 17 bases between. The CDR3 totals 15 residues. The CDR3 DNA sequence: TGTGCCAGCAGTACCGCAGAGGGGATAGCCTACGAGCAGTACTTC. Protein: CASSTAEGIAYEQYF.

The V call is TRBV18, the J call TRBJ1-1; 8 nucleotides agree with TRBD1. Trimming took 6 bases from V and 4 from J; bases not matched to a gene: 13. The CDR3 consists of 16 residues. CDR1 is KGHSH, CDR2 LQKENI, per germline. CDR3 sequence (DNA): TGTGCCAGCTCTAAACCCAGGGGGCTTGGGGGCACTGAAGCTTTCTTT. Translated: CASSKPRGLGGTEAFF.

CDR3 amino acids: CASSFRRGQETQYF. Written as DNA, the CDR3 is TGTGCCAGCAGCTTCCGTCGGGGTCAAGAGACCCAGTACTTC. The gene calls are TRBV11-2 and TRBJ2-5, with a weak D call TRBD2 (5 bases). Germline lookup yields CDR1 SGHAT and CDR2 FQNNGV. V was cut by 3 bases and J by 2 bases, with 10 bases left in between. This CDR3 contains 14 residues.

The chain links TRBV7-9 to TRBJ2-5; tentative D call: TRBD2 (5 bases). The CDR3 sequence is 12 residues long. Trimming shortened V by 8 bases and J by 3 bases, and 10 bases separated the two germline ends. Germline CDR1 reads SEHNR; CDR2 reads FQNEAQ (reference sequence). The chain's CDR3 is CASEGWEETQYF. DNA of the CDR3: TGTGCCAGCGAGGGTTGGGAAGAGACCCAGTACTTC.

Ten or more counts support this clonotype. This rearrangement joins TRBV20-1 to TRBJ2-7; the match to TRBD1 covers 8 bases. The germline V gene has CDR1 DFQATT and CDR2 SNEGSKA (reference sequence). The junction had 5 bases not matched to a gene; V was cut back by 5 bases and J by 5 bases. CDR3 length: 12 amino acids. CDR3 amino acids: CSAGSDRDEQYF. The CDR3 DNA follows: TGCAGTGCTGGGTCGGACAGGGACGAGCAGTACTTC.

This clonotype was counted between two and nine times. This chain links TRBV3-1 with TRBJ2-5; 13 positions agree with TRBD2. From germline, CDR1 is LGHDT and CDR2 YNNKEL (reference sequence). Trimming cost V 4 bases and J 3 bases; bases outside gene matches: 5. This CDR3 has 16 amino acids. The CDR3 DNA sequence: TGTGCCAGCAGCCTCGGACTAGCGGGGGTTGAAGAGACCCAGTACTTC. Its protein product is CASSLGLAGVEETQYF.

This clonotype was seen many times. The chain recombines TRBV6-5 with TRBJ2-5; 11 bases fit TRBD2. This CDR3 region has 15 residues. Per germline, CDR1 MNHEY and CDR2 SVGAGI. V lost 2 bases, J lost 1 base, and 0 bases stayed unmatched. The CDR3 sequence: CASSYGTSGQETQYF. CDR3 DNA sequence: TGTGCCAGCAGTTACGGGACTAGCGGCCAAGAGACCCAGTACTTC.

This clonotype has at least ten counts. The chain links TRBV10-2 to TRBJ2-7; D unclear. V was clipped by 0 bases and J by 6 bases, with 3 bases between them. Germline V gene lookup returns CDR1 WSHSY and CDR2 SAAADI. CDR3 size: 11 residues. CDR3 DNA: TGCGCCAGCAGTGAGTCGATCGAGCAGTACTTC. Residues: CASSESIEQYF.

This clonotype was observed a handful of times. A junction boundary mismatches the germline segment, possibly from a read error. The chain combines TRBV6-5 with TRBJ2-7; 7 positions match TRBD1. There are 15 residues in the CDR3. Germline V CDR1 and CDR2: MNHEY, SVGAGI. Here the CDR3 DNA reads TGTGCCAGCAGTGGAAGACAGGGATGGACCTACGAGCGGTACTTC. Translating gives CASSGRQGWTYERYF.

In this sample, this clonotype turned up a few times. V is TRBV6-4 and J is TRBJ2-1; D unclear. Trimming stripped 0 bases from V and 5 bases from J, with 8 bases between. The length of the CDR3 is 14 residues. CDR1 MRHNA and CDR2 SNTAGT come from the germline V gene. CDR3 coding DNA: TGTGCCAGCAGTGACTCGGGATACCACAATGAGCAGTTCTTC. Its translation is CASSDSGYHNEQFF.

In its sample, this clonotype was seen many times. V usage is TRBV7-2 and J usage is TRBJ2-6; D gene uncertain. CDR1 and CDR2 from the germline V gene are SGHTA and FQGNSA. This CDR3 has 17 residues. The ends were cut back, 2 bases at V and 2 bases at J, with 13 bases in the middle. This chain's CDR3 is CASSLRASSPGANVLTF. The CDR3 DNA sequence: TGTGCCAGCAGCTTACGGGCGAGCAGCCCTGGGGCCAACGTCCTGACTTTC.

This chain joins TRBV12-3 or TRBV12-4 and TRBJ2-7; TRBD1 aligns across 8 bases. This CDR3 is built from 15 residues. V was clipped by 2 bases and J by 4 bases; unmatched bases: 7. The CDR3 loop reads CASSLPRTGPYEQYF. Here the CDR3 DNA reads TGTGCCAGCAGTTTACCCAGGACAGGGCCGTACGAGCAGTACTTC.

Points on this clonotype: With a much larger clone just one base away, this may be a read error. This sequence joins TRBV7-2 and TRBJ2-1, with 9 nucleotides matching TRBD2. Germline V CDR1 and CDR2: SGHTA, FQGNSA. The CDR3 covers 14 residues. The V segment lost 6 bases and the J segment 8 bases; nucleotides outside the gene matches: 8. CDR3 in DNA: TGTGCCAGCAGTCAAGGACTAGCGTGCGATGAGCAGTTCTTC. Protein product: CASSQGLACDEQFF.

This clonotype was seen many times. The gene calls are TRBV7-2 and TRBJ2-7; 7 bases line up with TRBD2. Germline CDR1 and CDR2: SGHTA and FQGNSA. This CDR3 comprises 14 residues. After removal of 1 base from V and 3 bases from J, the junction contained 3 bases not matched to a gene. The CDR3 loop reads CASSLGRESYEQYF. The CDR3 DNA reads TGTGCCAGCAGCTTAGGGCGGGAGAGCTACGAGCAGTACTTC.

This clonotype appeared a few times. This chain uses TRBV29-1 with TRBJ2-3; 9 nucleotides match TRBD2. Germline CDR1 and CDR2: SQVTM and ANQGSEA. Losses at the gene ends were 7 bases for V and 2 bases for J; bases not matched to a gene: 10. The CDR3 is 15 amino acids. The chain's CDR3 is CSAVSAGGSTDTQYF. The CDR3 DNA reads TGCAGCGCAGTTTCAGCGGGAGGATCCACAGATACGCAGTATTTT.

This clonotype has only a few counts. The J gene is TRBJ2-5, the V gene TRBV5-1; 13 positions agree with TRBD2. CDR1 and CDR2 from the germline V gene are SGHRS and YFSETQ. V shed 3 bases and J 2 bases; nucleotides not matched to a gene: 7. CDR3 length: 17 residues. CDR3 region: CASSSIGLAGAQETQYF. Written as DNA, the CDR3 is TGCGCCAGCAGCTCAATAGGACTAGCGGGAGCGCAAGAGACCCAGTACTTC.

This clonotype was seen once. The final CDR3 position lacks the conserved phenylalanine or tryptophan, pointing to a likely read error. The chain recombines TRBV13 with TRBJ2-4, with 7 bases that match TRBD2. Germline V lookup: CDR1 PRHDT, CDR2 FYEKMQ (reference sequence). The CDR3 extends over 17 amino acids. The CDR3 region is CACSLRGGSEAKNIQYC. The CDR3 DNA reads as TGTGCCTGCAGCTTAAGAGGCGGGAGCGAAGCCAAAAACATTCAGTACTGC.

This clonotype was counted many times. The rearrangement links TRBV29-1 to TRBJ2-5; possibly TRBD1 or TRBD2 for D (5 bases each). Germline V gene data show CDR1 as SQVTM and CDR2 as ANQGSEA. Trimming took 5 bases from V and 2 from J, leaving 9 bases between them. The CDR3 runs 12 residues. CDR3 sequence: CSVSGHQETQYF. The CDR3 DNA reads TGCAGCGTTTCGGGGCATCAAGAGACCCAGTACTTC. The full variable domain, with the rest looked up from reference TRBV29-1 and TRBJ2-5, is SAVISQKPSRDICQRGTSLTIQCQVDSQVTMMFWYRQQPGQSLTLIATANQGSEATYESGFVIDKFPISRPNLTFSTLTVSNMSPEDSSIYLCSVSGHQETQYFGPGTRLLVL.

CDR3 region: CAIKDPGRRDTEAFF. CDR3 sequence (DNA): TGTGCCATCAAAGATCCAGGGAGGAGGGACACTGAAGCTTTCTTT. The chain joins TRBV10-3 to TRBJ1-1; D is possibly TRBD1 (5 bases). V lost 7 bases to trimming and J lost 3 bases, with 18 bases between them. CDR3 length equals 15 residues. Germline loops: CDR1 ENHRY, CDR2 SYGVKD.